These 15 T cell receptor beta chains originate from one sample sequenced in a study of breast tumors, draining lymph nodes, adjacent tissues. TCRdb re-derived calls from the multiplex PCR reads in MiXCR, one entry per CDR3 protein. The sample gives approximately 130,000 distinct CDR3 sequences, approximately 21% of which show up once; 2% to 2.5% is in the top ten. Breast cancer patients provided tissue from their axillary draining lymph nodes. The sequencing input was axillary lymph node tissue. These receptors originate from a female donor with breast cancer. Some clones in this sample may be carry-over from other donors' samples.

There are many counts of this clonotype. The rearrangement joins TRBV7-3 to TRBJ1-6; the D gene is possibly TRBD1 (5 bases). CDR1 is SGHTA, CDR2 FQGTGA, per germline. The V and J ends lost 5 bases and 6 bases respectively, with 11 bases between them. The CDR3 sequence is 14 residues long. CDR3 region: CASSPQGGNSPLHF. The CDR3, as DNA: TGTGCCAGCAGCCCGCAGGGTGGTAATTCACCCCTCCACTTT.

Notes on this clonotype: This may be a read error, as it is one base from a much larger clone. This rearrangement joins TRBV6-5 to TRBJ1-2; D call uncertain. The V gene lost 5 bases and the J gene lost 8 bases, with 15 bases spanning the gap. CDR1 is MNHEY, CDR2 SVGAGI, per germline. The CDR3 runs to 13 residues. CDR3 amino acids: CASSGWETYGYTF. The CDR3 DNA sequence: TGTGCCAGCAGTGGATGGGAGACTTACGGCTACACCTTC.

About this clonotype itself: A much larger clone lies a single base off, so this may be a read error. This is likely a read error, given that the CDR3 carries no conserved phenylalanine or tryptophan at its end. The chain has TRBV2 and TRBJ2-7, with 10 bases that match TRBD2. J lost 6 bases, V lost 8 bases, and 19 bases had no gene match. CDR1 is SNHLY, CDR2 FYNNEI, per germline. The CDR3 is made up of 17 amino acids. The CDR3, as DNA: TGTGCCAGCGGGCCGGGACTAGCGTCCGTCGGAATACCCGAGCAGTACTCC. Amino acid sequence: CASGPGLASVGIPEQYS.

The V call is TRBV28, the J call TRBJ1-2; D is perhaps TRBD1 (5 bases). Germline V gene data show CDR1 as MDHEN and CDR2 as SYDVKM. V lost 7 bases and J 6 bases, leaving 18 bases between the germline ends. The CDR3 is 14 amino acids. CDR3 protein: CASTLLGTRDGYTF. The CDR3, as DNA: TGTGCCAGCACCCTCCTAGGGACTCGCGATGGCTACACCTTC.

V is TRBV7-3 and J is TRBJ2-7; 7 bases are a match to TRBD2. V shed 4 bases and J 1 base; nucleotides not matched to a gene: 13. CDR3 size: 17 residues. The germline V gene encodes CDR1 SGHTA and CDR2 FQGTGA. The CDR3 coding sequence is TGTGCCAGCAGCTCCCTGGGAGGGGCTAGCGGATCCTACGAGCAGTACTTC. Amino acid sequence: CASSSLGGASGSYEQYF. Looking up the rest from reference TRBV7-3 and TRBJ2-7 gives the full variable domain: GAGVSQTPSNKVTEKGKYVELRCDPISGHTALYWYRQSLGQGPEFLIYFQGTGAADDSGLPNDRFFAVRPEGSVSTLKIQRTERGDSAVYLCASSSLGGASGSYEQYFGPGTRLTVT.

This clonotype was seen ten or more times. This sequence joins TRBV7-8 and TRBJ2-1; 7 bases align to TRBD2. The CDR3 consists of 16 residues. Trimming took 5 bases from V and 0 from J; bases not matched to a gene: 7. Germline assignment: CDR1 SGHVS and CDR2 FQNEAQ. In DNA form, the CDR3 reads TGTGCCAGCAGCCCGGGCGGGGGAGGCTCCTACAATGAGCAGTTCTTC. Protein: CASSPGGGGSYNEQFF. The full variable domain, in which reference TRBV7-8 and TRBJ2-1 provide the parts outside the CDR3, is GAGVSQSPRYKVAKRGQDVALRCDPISGHVSLFWYQQALGQGPEFLTYFQNEAQLDKSGLPSDRFFAERPEGSVSTLKIQRTQQEDSAVYLCASSPGGGGSYNEQFFGPGTRLTVL.

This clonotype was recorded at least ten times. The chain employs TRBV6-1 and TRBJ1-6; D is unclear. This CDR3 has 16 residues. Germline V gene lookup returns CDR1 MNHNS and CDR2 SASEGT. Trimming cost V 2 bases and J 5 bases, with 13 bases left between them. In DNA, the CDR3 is TGTGCCAGCAGTGAACAAGGAACCGATAATAATTCACCCCTCCACTTT. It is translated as CASSEQGTDNNSPLHF.

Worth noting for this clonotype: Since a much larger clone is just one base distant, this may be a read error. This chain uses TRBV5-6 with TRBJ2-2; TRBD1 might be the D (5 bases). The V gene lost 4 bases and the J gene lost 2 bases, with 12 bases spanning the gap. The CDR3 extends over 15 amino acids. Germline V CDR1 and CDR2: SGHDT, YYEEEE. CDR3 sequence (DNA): TGTGCCAGCAGCCTGAGACAGACAAACACCGGGGAGCTGTTTTTT. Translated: CASSLRQTNTGELFF.

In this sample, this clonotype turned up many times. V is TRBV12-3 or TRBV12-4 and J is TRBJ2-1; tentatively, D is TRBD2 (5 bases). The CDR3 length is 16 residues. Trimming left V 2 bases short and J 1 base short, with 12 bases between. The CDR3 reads CASSLTGIGSYNEQFF. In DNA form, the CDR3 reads TGTGCCAGCAGTTTAACGGGGATAGGGTCCTACAATGAGCAGTTCTTC.

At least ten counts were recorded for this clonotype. CDR3 residues: CASSLERGTYNEQFF. CDR3 sequence (DNA): TGTGCCAGCAGTTTAGAGCGGGGGACCTACAATGAGCAGTTCTTC. V gene TRBV12-3 or TRBV12-4 combines with J gene TRBJ2-1, with TRBD2 matching 8 bases. The CDR3 sequence is 15 residues long. V lost 1 base to trimming and J lost 2 bases; unmatched junction nucleotides: 1.

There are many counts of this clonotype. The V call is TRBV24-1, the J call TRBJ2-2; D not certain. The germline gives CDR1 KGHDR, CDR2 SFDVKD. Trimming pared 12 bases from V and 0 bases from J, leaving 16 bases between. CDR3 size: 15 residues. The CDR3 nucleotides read TGTGCCGCAAATTCGGGCTGGACGAACACCGGGGAGCTGTTTTTT. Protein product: CAANSGWTNTGELFF.

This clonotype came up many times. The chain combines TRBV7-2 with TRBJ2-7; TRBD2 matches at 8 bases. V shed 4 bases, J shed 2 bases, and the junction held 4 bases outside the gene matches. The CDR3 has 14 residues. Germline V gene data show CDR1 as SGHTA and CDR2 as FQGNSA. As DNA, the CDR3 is TGTGCCAGCAGCTCTAGCGGGTCCACCTACGAGCAGTACTTC. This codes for CASSSSGSTYEQYF. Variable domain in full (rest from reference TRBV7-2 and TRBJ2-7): GAGVSQSPSNKVTEKGKDVELRCDPISGHTALYWYRQSLGQGLEFLIYFQGNSAPDKSGLPSDRFSAERTGGSVSTLTIQRTQQEDSAVYLCASSSSGSTYEQYFGPGTRLTVT.

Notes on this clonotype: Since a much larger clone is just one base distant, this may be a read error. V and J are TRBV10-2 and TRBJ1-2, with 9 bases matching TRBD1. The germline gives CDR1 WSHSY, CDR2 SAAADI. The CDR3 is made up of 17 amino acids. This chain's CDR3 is CASNESWTGDTMGGYTF. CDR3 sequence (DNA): TGCGCCAGCAATGAGTCTTGGACAGGGGATACTATGGGGGGCTACACCTTC.

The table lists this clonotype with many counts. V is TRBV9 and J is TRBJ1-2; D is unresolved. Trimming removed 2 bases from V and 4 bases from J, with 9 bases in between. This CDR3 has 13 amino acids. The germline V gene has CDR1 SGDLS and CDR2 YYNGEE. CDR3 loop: CASSVEGAYGYTF. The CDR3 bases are TGTGCCAGCAGCGTCGAAGGTGCCTATGGCTACACCTTC.

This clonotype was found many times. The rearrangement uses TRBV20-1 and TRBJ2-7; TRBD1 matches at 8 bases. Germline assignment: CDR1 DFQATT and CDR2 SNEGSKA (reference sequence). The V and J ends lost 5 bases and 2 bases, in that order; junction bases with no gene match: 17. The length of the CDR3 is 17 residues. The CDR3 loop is CSAQGALGQGTTYEQYF. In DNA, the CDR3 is TGCAGTGCTCAGGGGGCCCTGGGTCAGGGCACTACCTACGAGCAGTACTTC.